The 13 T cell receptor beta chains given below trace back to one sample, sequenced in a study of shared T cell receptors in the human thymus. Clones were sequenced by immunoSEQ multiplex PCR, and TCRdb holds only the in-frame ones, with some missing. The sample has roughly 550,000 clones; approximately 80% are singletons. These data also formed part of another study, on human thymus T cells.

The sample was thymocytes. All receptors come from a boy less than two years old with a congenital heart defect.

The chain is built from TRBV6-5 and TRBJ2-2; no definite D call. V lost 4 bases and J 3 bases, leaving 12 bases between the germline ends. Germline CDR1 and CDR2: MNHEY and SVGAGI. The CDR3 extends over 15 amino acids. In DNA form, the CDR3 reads TGTGCCAGCAGTTGCCTGCAACAGTACACCGGGGAGCTGTTTTTT. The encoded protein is CASSCLQQYTGELFF.

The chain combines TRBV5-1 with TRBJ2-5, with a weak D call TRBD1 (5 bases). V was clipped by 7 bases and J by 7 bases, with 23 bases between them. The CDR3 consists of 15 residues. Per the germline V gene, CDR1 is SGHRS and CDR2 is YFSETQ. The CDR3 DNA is TGCGCCAGCGCAGACAGCCTAGAAGCAACGGGGACCCAGTACTTC. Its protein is CASADSLEATGTQYF. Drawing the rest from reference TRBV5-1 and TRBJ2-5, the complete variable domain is KAGVTQTPRYLIKTRGQQVTLSCSPISGHRSVSWYQQTPGQGLQFLFEYFSETQRNKGNFPGRFSGRQFSNSRSEMNVSTLELGDSALYLCASADSLEATGTQYFGPGTRLLVL.

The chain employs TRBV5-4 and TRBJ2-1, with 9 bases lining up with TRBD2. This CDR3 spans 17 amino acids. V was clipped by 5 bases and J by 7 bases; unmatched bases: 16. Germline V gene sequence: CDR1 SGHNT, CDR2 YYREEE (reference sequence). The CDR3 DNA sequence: TGTGCCAGCAGACATCCGGCAGCGGGAGGCGGGACAAATGAGCAGTTCTTC. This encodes CASRHPAAGGGTNEQFF.

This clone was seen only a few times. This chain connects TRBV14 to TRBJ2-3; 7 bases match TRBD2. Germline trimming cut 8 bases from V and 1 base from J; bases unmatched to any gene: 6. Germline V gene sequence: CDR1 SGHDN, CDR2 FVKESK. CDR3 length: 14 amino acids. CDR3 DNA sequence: TGTGCCAGCCATTCAGGGAGGGGCACAGATACGCAGTATTTT. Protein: CASHSGRGTDTQYF. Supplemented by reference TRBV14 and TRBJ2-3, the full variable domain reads EAGVTQFPSHSVIEKGQTVTLRCDPISGHDNLYWYRRVMGKEIKFLLHFVKESKQDESGMPNNRFLAERTGGTYSTLKVQPAELEDSGVYFCASHSGRGTDTQYFGPGTRLTVL.

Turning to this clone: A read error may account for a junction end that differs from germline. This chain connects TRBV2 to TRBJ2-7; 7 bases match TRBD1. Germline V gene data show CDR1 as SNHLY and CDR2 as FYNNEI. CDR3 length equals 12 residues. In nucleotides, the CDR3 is TGTGTCAGCAGGGACAGCTCCTACGAGCAGTACTTC. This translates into CVSRDSSYEQYF.

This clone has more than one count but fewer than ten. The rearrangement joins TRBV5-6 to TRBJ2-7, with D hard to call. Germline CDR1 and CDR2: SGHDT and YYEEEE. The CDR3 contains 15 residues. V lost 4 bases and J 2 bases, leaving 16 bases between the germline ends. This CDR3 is CASSPGGGWPYEQYF. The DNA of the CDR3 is TGTGCCAGCAGCCCGGGTGGTGGATGGCCCTACGAGCAGTACTTC. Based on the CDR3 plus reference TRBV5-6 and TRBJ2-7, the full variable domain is DAGVTQSPTHLIKTRGQQVTLRCSPKSGHDTVSWYQQALGQGPQFIFQYYEEEERQRGNFPDRFSGHQFPNYSSELNVNALLLGDSALYLCASSPGGGWPYEQYFGPGTRLTVT.

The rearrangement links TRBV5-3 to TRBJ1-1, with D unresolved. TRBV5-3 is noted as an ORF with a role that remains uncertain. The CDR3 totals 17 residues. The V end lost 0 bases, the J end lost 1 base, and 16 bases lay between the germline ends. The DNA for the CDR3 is TGTGCCAGAAGCTTGGAGGAAATCGGTAGAGGGAACACTGAAGCTTTCTTT. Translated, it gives CARSLEEIGRGNTEAFF.

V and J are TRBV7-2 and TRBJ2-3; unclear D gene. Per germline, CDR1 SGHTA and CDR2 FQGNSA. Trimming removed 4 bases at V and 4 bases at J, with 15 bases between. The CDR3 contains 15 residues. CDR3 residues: CASSSPPLRPDTQYF. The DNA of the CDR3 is TGTGCCAGCAGCTCCCCCCCATTGCGTCCAGATACGCAGTATTTT.

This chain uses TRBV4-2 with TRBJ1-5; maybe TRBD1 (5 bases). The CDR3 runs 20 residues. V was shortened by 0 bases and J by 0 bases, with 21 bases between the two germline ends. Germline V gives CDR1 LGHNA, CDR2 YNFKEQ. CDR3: CASSQDSQQDTRSSNQPQHF. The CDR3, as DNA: TGTGCCAGCAGCCAAGATTCCCAACAGGACACCCGATCTAGCAATCAGCCCCAGCATTTT.

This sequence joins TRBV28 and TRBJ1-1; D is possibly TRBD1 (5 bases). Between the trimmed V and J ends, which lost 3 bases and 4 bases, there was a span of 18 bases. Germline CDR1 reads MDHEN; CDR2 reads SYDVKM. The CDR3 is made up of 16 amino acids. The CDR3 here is CASSFSGQGYGTEAFF. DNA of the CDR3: TGTGCCAGCAGTTTTAGCGGGCAGGGCTACGGCACTGAAGCTTTCTTT.

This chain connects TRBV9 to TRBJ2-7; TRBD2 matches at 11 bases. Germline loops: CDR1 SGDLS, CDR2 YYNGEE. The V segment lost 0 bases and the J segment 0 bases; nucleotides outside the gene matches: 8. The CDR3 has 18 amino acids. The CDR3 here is CASSVGPSGRTSSYEQYF. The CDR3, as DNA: TGTGCCAGCAGCGTAGGGCCTAGCGGGAGGACGAGCTCCTACGAGCAGTACTTC.

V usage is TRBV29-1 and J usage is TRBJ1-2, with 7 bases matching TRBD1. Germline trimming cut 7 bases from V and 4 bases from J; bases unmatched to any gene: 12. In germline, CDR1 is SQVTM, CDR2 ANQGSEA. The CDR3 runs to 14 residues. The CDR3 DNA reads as TGCAGCGCCGAGGAAGGGGGCATAGGCTATGGCTACACCTTC. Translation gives CSAEEGGIGYGYTF.

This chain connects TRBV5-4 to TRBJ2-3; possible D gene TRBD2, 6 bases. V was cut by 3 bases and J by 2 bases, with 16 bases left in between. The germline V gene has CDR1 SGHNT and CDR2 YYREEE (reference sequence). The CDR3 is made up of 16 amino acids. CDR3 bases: TGTGCCAGCAGCTCCCGGGACTGTAAACTCACAGATACGCAGTATTTT. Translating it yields CASSSRDCKLTDTQYF.